Shown below are 9 T cell receptor beta chains from a single sample sequenced in a study of blood T cell repertoires in COVID-19. Sequenced by immunoSEQ multiplex PCR; TCRdb stores in-frame clones only, minus some. Altogether approximately 360,000 clones are present, about four fifths being singletons, with the ten largest covering roughly 5.1%. The sequencing sample was made of PBMCs or T cells enriched from blood (not recorded which). The receptors come from a woman between 50 and 59 years old who had recovered from COVID-19.

The rearrangement links TRBV5-5 to TRBJ1-5; TRBD1 agrees at 9 bases. Trimming removed 4 bases from V and 1 base from J; junction bases left unmatched: 6. This CDR3 contains 16 residues. Per the germline V gene, CDR1 is SGHKS and CDR2 is YYEKEE (reference sequence). CDR3 coding DNA: TGTGCCAGCAGCCCCCGGACAGGGGTAAGCAATCAGCCCCAGCATTTT. It is translated as CASSPRTGVSNQPQHF.

CDR3 sequence: CASSSPGSSRAFF. The CDR3 nucleotides read TGTGCCAGCAGCTCTCCAGGGTCCTCTCGGGCTTTCTTT. This chain connects TRBV7-2 to TRBJ1-1, with D perhaps matching TRBD1 (5 bases). V was clipped by 4 bases and J by 11 bases, with 17 bases between them. Germline V lookup: CDR1 SGHTA, CDR2 FQGNSA. The CDR3 is 13 residues long.

This sequence joins TRBV27 and TRBJ1-6; D is ambiguous. CDR3 length equals 16 residues. The germline V gene encodes CDR1 MNHEY and CDR2 SMNVEV (reference sequence). The germline V and J ends were trimmed by 3 bases and 0 bases, with 9 bases remaining between them. CDR3 protein: CASSFGRSSYNSPLHF. The DNA of the CDR3 is TGTGCCAGCAGTTTCGGGAGGAGCTCCTATAATTCACCCCTCCACTTT.

The table lists this clone with a count of one. This chain links TRBV27 with TRBJ1-2, with D possibly being TRBD1 (5 bases). Germline V lookup: CDR1 MNHEY, CDR2 SMNVEV (reference sequence). The CDR3 has 16 residues. Trimming left V 4 bases short and J 8 bases short, with 23 bases between. The CDR3 DNA reads as TGTGCCAGCAGTTACCTCGGGCAGGGACTCCTATCCGGCTACACCTTC. Its translation is CASSYLGQGLLSGYTF.

The chain carries TRBV30 and TRBJ1-2; weak D call: TRBD1 (5 bases). V was shortened by 4 bases and J by 6 bases, with 18 bases between the two germline ends. From germline, CDR1 is GTSNPN and CDR2 SVGIG (reference sequence). This CDR3 region has 14 residues. CDR3 DNA: TGTGCCTGGATGAAGTCAGGGAAGGAAAATGGCTACACCTTC. This codes for CAWMKSGKENGYTF.

The chain couples TRBV4-1 to TRBJ1-2; TRBD1 might be the D (6 bases). The ends were cut back, 1 base at V and 6 bases at J, with 18 bases in the middle. This CDR3 is 16 amino acids long. Germline V CDR1 and CDR2: MGHRA, YSYEKL. The CDR3 nucleotides read TGCGCCAGCAGCCAAGTGGTAGGGGGAAGGGTACATGGCTACACCTTC. It is translated as CASSQVVGGRVHGYTF.

This clone was found once. The chain employs TRBV6-5 and TRBJ1-5; D remains unclear. The CDR3 totals 13 residues. Germline V gives CDR1 MNHEY, CDR2 SVGAGI. V was trimmed by 2 bases and J by 1 base, leaving 3 bases between them. The CDR3 loop is CASSYQSNQPQHF. The CDR3 region has the DNA TGTGCCAGCAGTTACCAGAGCAATCAGCCCCAGCATTTT.

The genes are TRBV5-5 and TRBJ1-4; no clear D gene. This CDR3 is built from 16 residues. V shed 3 bases and J shed 4 bases, with 16 bases lying between them. Germline V CDR1 and CDR2: SGHKS, YYEKEE (reference sequence). The CDR3 is CASSSGSLGLNEKLFF. The CDR3 bases are TGTGCCAGCAGCTCGGGGAGCCTTGGCCTTAATGAAAAACTGTTTTTT.

The J gene is TRBJ1-1, the V gene TRBV20-1; D remains ambiguous. CDR3 length equals 11 residues. Trimming cost V 6 bases and J 11 bases, with 16 bases left between them. Germline V CDR1 and CDR2: DFQATT, SNEGSKA (reference sequence). CDR3 DNA sequence: TGCAGTGCGCCTCGGGTTCTTATGGCTTTCTTT. Its protein is CSAPRVLMAFF.